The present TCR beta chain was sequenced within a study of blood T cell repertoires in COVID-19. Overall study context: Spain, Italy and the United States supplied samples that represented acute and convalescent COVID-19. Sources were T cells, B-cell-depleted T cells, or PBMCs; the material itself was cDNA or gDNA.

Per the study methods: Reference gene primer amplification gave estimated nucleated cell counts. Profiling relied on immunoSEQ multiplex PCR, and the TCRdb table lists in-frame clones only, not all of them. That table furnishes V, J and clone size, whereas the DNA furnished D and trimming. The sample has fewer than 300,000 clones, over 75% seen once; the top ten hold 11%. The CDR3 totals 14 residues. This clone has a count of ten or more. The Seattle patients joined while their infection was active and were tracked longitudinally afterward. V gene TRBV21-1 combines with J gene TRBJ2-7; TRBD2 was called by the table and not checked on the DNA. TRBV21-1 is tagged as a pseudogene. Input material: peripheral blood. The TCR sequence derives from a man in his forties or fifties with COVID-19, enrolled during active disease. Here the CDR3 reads CASSNFLGGYEQYF. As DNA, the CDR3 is TGTGCCAGCAGCAACTTTTTGGGGGGCTACGAGCAGTACTTC.